A selection of T cell receptor beta chains follows, all from one sample in a study of cytomegalovirus exposure and HLA in healthy donors. Repertoires were generated with immunoSEQ multiplex PCR, while TCRdb's copy carries only in-frame clones and drops some. Recorded for this sample: about 32,000 clones. Sequencing was carried out using PBMCs. These receptors all stem from a female donor in good health and CMV-seronegative. Both conserved end residues are part of each CDR3. The D gene is left open where the match is weak.

d_call | j_call | v_call | cdr3_aa | cdr3_nt
TRBD2 | TRBJ2-2 | TRBV27 | CASSSGGADTGELFF | TGTGCCAGCAGCTCGGGGGGGGCGGACACCGGGGAGCTGTTTTTT
TRBD1 | TRBJ1-6 | TRBV18 | CASSLQGTGNSPLHF | TGTGCCAGCTCACTACAGGGGACGGGAAATTCACCCCTCCACTTT
TRBD2 | TRBJ2-5 | TRBV7-9 | CASSLIRNSGGQETQYF | TGTGCCAGCAGCTTAATCCGTAATAGCGGGGGCCAAGAGACCCAGTACTTC
. | TRBJ2-5 | TRBV18 | CASSPRRTEQETQYF | TGTGCCAGCTCACCACGTAGGACAGAGCAAGAGACCCAGTACTTC
. | TRBJ1-2 | TRBV30 | CAWSASGNYGYTF | TGTGCCTGGAGTGCTTCGGGGAACTATGGCTACACCTTC
TRBD1 | TRBJ1-5 | TRBV19 | CASSGTVSNQPQHF | TGTGCCAGTAGTGGGACAGTTAGCAATCAGCCCCAGCATTTT
TRBD2 | TRBJ2-3 | TRBV7-9 | CASSPLAGDLTDTQYF | TGTGCCAGCAGCCCTTTAGCGGGGGACCTTACAGATACGCAGTATTTT
. | TRBJ2-2 | TRBV13 | CASSLPRLKTGELFF | TGTGCCAGCAGTCTTCCGCGACTAAAGACCGGGGAGCTGTTTTTT
. | TRBJ1-5 | TRBV6-5 | CASSRGGFGNQPQHF | TGTGCCAGCAGCCGGGGAGGCTTCGGCAATCAGCCCCAGCATTTT
TRBD2 | TRBJ2-1 | TRBV11-1 | CASSLGGGGAQNEQFF | TGTGCCAGCAGCTTAGGGGGCGGGGGGGCGCAAAATGAGCAGTTCTTC
. | TRBJ1-4 | TRBV27 | CASRLTEQNEKLFF | TGTGCCAGCCGATTGACAGAACAAAATGAAAAACTGTTTTTT
TRBD1 | TRBJ2-7 | TRBV7-2 | CASSLGTGGKEQYF | TGTGCCAGCAGCTTAGGGACAGGGGGAAAAGAGCAGTACTTC
. | TRBJ2-3 | TRBV28 | CASIFSEGSGTQYF | TGTGCCAGCATTTTTTCTGAAGGTTCGGGTACGCAGTATTTT
TRBD1 | TRBJ1-2 | TRBV2 | CASSRQGVNYGYTF | TGTGCCAGCAGTCGACAGGGCGTTAACTATGGCTACACCTTC
TRBD1 | TRBJ1-2 | TRBV5-1 | CASSLGQNYGYTF | TGCGCCAGCAGCCTGGGACAGAACTATGGCTACACCTTC
TRBD1 | TRBJ1-2 | TRBV7-9 | CASSRTGPIDYGYTF | TGTGCCAGCAGCCGGACAGGGCCCATTGACTATGGCTACACCTTC
TRBD1 | TRBJ2-2 | TRBV5-1 | CASSLGDRDTGELFF | TGCGCCAGCAGCTTGGGGGACAGGGATACCGGGGAGCTGTTTTTT
TRBD1 | TRBJ1-5 | TRBV6-1 | CASSREQGYSQPQHF | TGCGCCAGCAGTCGAGAACAGGGGTATAGTCAGCCCCAGCATTTT
TRBD1 | TRBJ1-1 | TRBV7-9 | CASSLGTGLNTEAFF | TGTGCCAGCAGCTTAGGGACAGGGTTGAACACTGAAGCTTTCTTT
. | TRBJ1-1 | TRBV27 | CASSLSVGTEAFF | TGTGCCAGCAGTTTATCGGTCGGGACTGAAGCTTTCTTT
. | TRBJ2-7 | TRBV19 | CASSIALAAYEQYF | TGTGCCAGTAGTATAGCCCTAGCAGCCTACGAGCAGTACTTC
TRBD1 | TRBJ2-5 | TRBV5-4 | CASSLGTGGGETQYF | TGTGCCAGCAGCTTGGGGACAGGGGGCGGGGAGACCCAGTACTTC
. | TRBJ1-1 | TRBV18 | CASSPRTGPEAFF | TGTGCCAGCTCACCACGAACAGGGCCTGAAGCTTTCTTT
. | TRBJ1-2 | TRBV4-3 | CASSQESSNYGYTF | TGCGCCAGCAGCCAAGAGTCTTCTAACTATGGCTACACCTTC
. | TRBJ2-7 | TRBV2 | CASNEATRRSSYEQYF | TGTGCCAGCAACGAGGCCACCAGGAGGAGCTCCTACGAGCAGTACTTC
. | TRBJ1-6 | TRBV23-1 | CASSQSETGHGYTGDSPLHF | TGCGCCAGCAGTCAATCAGAAACGGGACACGGATACACCGGGGATTCACCCCTCCACTTT
TRBD1 | TRBJ2-7 | TRBV28 | CASSRDRGVYEQYF | TGTGCCAGCAGCCGGGACAGGGGGGTTTACGAGCAGTACTTC
. | TRBJ1-1 | TRBV6-5 | CASSYSQGLTEAFF | TGTGCCAGCAGTTACTCGCAGGGACTCACTGAAGCTTTCTTT
. | TRBJ1-1 | TRBV5-5 | CASSLSGIKNTEAFF | TGTGCCAGCAGCTTGTCAGGAATAAAGAACACTGAAGCTTTCTTT
TRBD1 | TRBJ1-2 | TRBV6-5 | CASKQGAIGYTF | TGTGCCAGTAAACAGGGGGCGATTGGCTACACCTTC
. | TRBJ2-3 | TRBV7-3 | CASSFSGTDTQYF | TGTGCCAGCAGCTTCTCAGGCACAGATACGCAGTATTTT
TRBD1 | TRBJ2-1 | TRBV6-5 | CASSYIGQGVNEQFF | TGTGCCAGCAGTTACATAGGACAGGGTGTTAATGAGCAGTTCTTC
. | TRBJ1-2 | TRBV18 | CASSPSRAPGDGYTF | TGTGCCAGCTCACCATCTCGCGCCCCGGGTGATGGCTACACCTTC
TRBD1 | TRBJ1-1 | TRBV5-1 | CASSPPRQGGFNTEAFF | TGCGCCAGCAGCCCCCCCCGACAGGGGGGTTTCAACACTGAAGCTTTCTTT
TRBD1 | TRBJ2-5 | TRBV14 | CASSHTNRGETQYF | TGTGCCAGCAGCCACACCAACAGGGGAGAGACCCAGTACTTC
. | TRBJ1-2 | TRBV7-6 | CASSPTSNYGYTF | TGTGCCAGCAGCCCCACTAGCAACTATGGCTACACCTTC
TRBD1 | TRBJ1-1 | TRBV25-1 | CASSDPGQGNTEAFF | TGTGCCAGCAGTGACCCTGGACAGGGGAACACTGAAGCTTTCTTT
. | TRBJ2-7 | TRBV27 | CASNREPTGYEQYF | TGTGCCAGCAATCGGGAGCCGACGGGGTACGAGCAGTACTTC
. | TRBJ1-1 | TRBV6-1 | CASSEPRLDRTNTEAFF | TGTGCCAGCAGTGAACCGAGGCTTGACAGAACCAACACTGAAGCTTTCTTT
TRBD1 | TRBJ1-1 | TRBV18 | CASSFDRADTEAFF | TGTGCCAGCTCTTTCGACAGGGCGGACACTGAAGCTTTCTTT
TRBD2 | TRBJ2-7 | TRBV28 | CASRSSGGADYEQYF | TGTGCCAGCAGATCTAGCGGGGGGGCCGACTACGAGCAGTACTTC